A selection of T cell receptor beta chains follows, all from one sample in a study of blood T cell repertoires in COVID-19. Repertoires were generated with immunoSEQ multiplex PCR, while TCRdb's copy carries only in-frame clones and drops some. The sample lists about 190,000 clones, 84% seen once, with 13% to 15% in the top ten. The specimen was peripheral blood. These receptor sequences come from a man under 40 with active or convalescent COVID-19. Each CDR3 is given with its conserved first and last residue. Each record gives: clone size, V gene, D gene, J gene, CDR3 DNA, CDR3 protein. The D gene is left open where the match is weak. The listing skips clone size in some rows; elsewhere it reads once, few, many or a size class.

abundance: -
v_gene: TRBV4-3
d_gene: TRBD1
j_gene: TRBJ2-2
CDR3nt: TGCGCCAGCAGCCACCGGGACAGGGTCACCGGGGAGCTGTTTTTT
CDR3aa: CASSHRDRVTGELFF

abundance: once
v_gene: TRBV7-8
d_gene: TRBD1
j_gene: TRBJ1-2
CDR3nt: TGTGCCAGCAGCCTCCTTTTAGGGGACAGCTATGGCTACACCTTC
CDR3aa: CASSLLLGDSYGYTF

abundance: -
v_gene: TRBV4-2
d_gene: TRBD2
j_gene: TRBJ2-1
CDR3nt: TGTGCCAGCAGTCAGGACCCAGCGGGGGGTTCCTACAATGAGCAGTTCTTC
CDR3aa: CASSQDPAGGSYNEQFF

abundance: -
v_gene: TRBV7-2
d_gene: TRBD2
j_gene: TRBJ2-7
CDR3nt: TGTGCCAGCAGCCCAGGGACTAGCGGGAATACCTACGAGCAGTACTTC
CDR3aa: CASSPGTSGNTYEQYF

abundance: -
v_gene: TRBV10-3
d_gene: -
j_gene: TRBJ1-2
CDR3nt: TGTGCCATCAGTGAAAAGGCGGACTATGGCTACACCTTC
CDR3aa: CAISEKADYGYTF

abundance: -
v_gene: TRBV28
d_gene: -
j_gene: TRBJ1-3
CDR3nt: TGTGCCAGCATCGGCTATTACGGCAGGGGAAGTGGAAACACCATATATTTT
CDR3aa: CASIGYYGRGSGNTIYF

abundance: -
v_gene: TRBV5-1
d_gene: TRBD1
j_gene: TRBJ2-5
CDR3nt: TGCGCCAGCAGCTCCGACAGGGCTGCCTACCAAGAGACCCAGTACTTC
CDR3aa: CASSSDRAAYQETQYF

abundance: once
v_gene: TRBV7-2
d_gene: TRBD2
j_gene: TRBJ2-3
CDR3nt: TGTGCCAGCAGCTTGGAGCGGGGTAGCACAGATACGCAGTATTTT
CDR3aa: CASSLERGSTDTQYF

abundance: -
v_gene: TRBV18
d_gene: TRBD1
j_gene: TRBJ2-2
CDR3nt: TGTGCCAGCTCACCCCGATCAGGGACAGGGGGCACCGGGGAGCTGTTTTTT
CDR3aa: CASSPRSGTGGTGELFF

abundance: -
v_gene: TRBV28
d_gene: -
j_gene: TRBJ2-3
CDR3nt: TGTGCCAGCAGTTTAAGGGCTAGCGTCACAGATACGCAGTATTTT
CDR3aa: CASSLRASVTDTQYF

abundance: few
v_gene: TRBV30
d_gene: -
j_gene: TRBJ1-6
CDR3nt: TGTGCCTGGAACGGACTTGTACCGAGTTCACCCCTCCACTTT
CDR3aa: CAWNGLVPSSPLHF

abundance: -
v_gene: TRBV7-2
d_gene: TRBD2
j_gene: TRBJ2-1
CDR3nt: TGTGCCAGCAGCTTCCTAGCGGGTTCCTACAATGAGCAGTTCTTC
CDR3aa: CASSFLAGSYNEQFF

abundance: -
v_gene: TRBV6-5
d_gene: -
j_gene: TRBJ2-7
CDR3nt: TGTGCCAGCAGTTATGCCCGGGACTCCTACGAGCAGTACTTC
CDR3aa: CASSYARDSYEQYF

abundance: -
v_gene: TRBV9
d_gene: -
j_gene: TRBJ1-4
CDR3nt: TGTGCCAGCAGCGTAGAGATCGACCTCAGAGGTGAAAAACTGTTTTTT
CDR3aa: CASSVEIDLRGEKLFF

abundance: -
v_gene: TRBV25-1
d_gene: -
j_gene: TRBJ1-4
CDR3nt: TGTGCCAGCAGTGAAGAGGCACAACCTAATGAAAAACTGTTTTTT
CDR3aa: CASSEEAQPNEKLFF

abundance: -
v_gene: TRBV6-2/TRBV6-3
d_gene: TRBD1
j_gene: TRBJ2-5
CDR3nt: TGTGCCAGCAGTTACTGGGGACAGGGAGGGGAGACCCAGTACTTC
CDR3aa: CASSYWGQGGETQYF

abundance: many
v_gene: TRBV7-9
d_gene: TRBD2
j_gene: TRBJ2-2
CDR3nt: TGTGCCAGCAGCTTACCTAGCGGGAGGAACACCGGGGAGCTGTTTTTT
CDR3aa: CASSLPSGRNTGELFF

abundance: -
v_gene: TRBV18
d_gene: -
j_gene: TRBJ2-5
CDR3nt: TGTGCCAGCTCACCCCGGACAGACCAAGAGACCCAGTACTTC
CDR3aa: CASSPRTDQETQYF

abundance: few
v_gene: TRBV2
d_gene: -
j_gene: TRBJ1-6
CDR3nt: TGTGCCAGCGATGGTATGCGGGGTTCACCCCTCCACTTT
CDR3aa: CASDGMRGSPLHF

abundance: -
v_gene: TRBV19
d_gene: TRBD1
j_gene: TRBJ1-2
CDR3nt: TGTGCCAGTAACGCCGGGACAGAGGCTAACTATGGCTACACCTTC
CDR3aa: CASNAGTEANYGYTF

abundance: few
v_gene: TRBV6-9
d_gene: -
j_gene: TRBJ1-6
CDR3nt: TGTGCCAGCGCCGCCTCGGTGGATTCACCCCTCCACTTT
CDR3aa: CASAASVDSPLHF

abundance: -
v_gene: TRBV9
d_gene: -
j_gene: TRBJ1-2
CDR3nt: TGTGCCAGCAGCGTAGCTTCGGGAGACGGGCCTAGTAACTATGGCTACACCTTC
CDR3aa: CASSVASGDGPSNYGYTF

abundance: -
v_gene: TRBV5-1
d_gene: TRBD2
j_gene: TRBJ2-1
CDR3nt: TGCGCCAGCAACGGCGGGGGGGCCAACTACAATGAGCAGTTCTTC
CDR3aa: CASNGGGANYNEQFF

abundance: -
v_gene: TRBV19
d_gene: -
j_gene: TRBJ1-1
CDR3nt: TGTGCCAGTAGTACCCCAGGGCTACCCATGAACACTGAAGCTTTCTTT
CDR3aa: CASSTPGLPMNTEAFF

abundance: once
v_gene: TRBV30
d_gene: TRBD1
j_gene: TRBJ1-6
CDR3nt: TGTGCCTGGAGTCCGGGACAGGGCCTACAATCACCCCTCCACTTT
CDR3aa: CAWSPGQGLQSPLHF

abundance: -
v_gene: TRBV7-9
d_gene: TRBD1
j_gene: TRBJ2-7
CDR3nt: TGTGCCAGCAGCCTTCCGGGACAGGGCCCGTCAGACGAGCAGTACTTC
CDR3aa: CASSLPGQGPSDEQYF

abundance: -
v_gene: TRBV3-1/TRBV3-2
d_gene: TRBD2
j_gene: TRBJ2-2
CDR3nt: TGTGCCAGCAGTCTCCGACTAGCGGGAGAGGTCGGGGAGCTGTTTTTT
CDR3aa: CASSLRLAGEVGELFF

abundance: -
v_gene: TRBV5-1
d_gene: -
j_gene: TRBJ2-7
CDR3nt: TGCGCCAGCAGCGATCAAGCTGTCGAGCAGTACTTC
CDR3aa: CASSDQAVEQYF

abundance: -
v_gene: TRBV5-1
d_gene: -
j_gene: TRBJ2-3
CDR3nt: TGCGCCAGCAGCTTGGACGCTTTGGGGGCTCGACGCACAGATACGCAGTATTTT
CDR3aa: CASSLDALGARRTDTQYF

abundance: -
v_gene: TRBV3-1/TRBV3-2
d_gene: TRBD1
j_gene: TRBJ1-6
CDR3nt: TGTGCCAGCAGCCAAGATAGTGGGAGGACAGGGAAATCACCCCTCCACTTT
CDR3aa: CASSQDSGRTGKSPLHF

abundance: once
v_gene: TRBV28
d_gene: TRBD1
j_gene: TRBJ1-4
CDR3nt: TGTGCCAGCAGTTCACAGGGGCTAGGGGTAACTAATGAAAAACTGTTTTTT
CDR3aa: CASSSQGLGVTNEKLFF

abundance: -
v_gene: TRBV28
d_gene: -
j_gene: TRBJ1-2
CDR3nt: TGTGCCAGCAGTTTAGTCGGGGGGACCTATGGCTACACCTTC
CDR3aa: CASSLVGGTYGYTF

abundance: -
v_gene: TRBV6-4
d_gene: -
j_gene: TRBJ2-5
CDR3nt: TGTGCCAGCAGTGCCTCCCCAGGGGATCAAGAGACCCAGTACTTC
CDR3aa: CASSASPGDQETQYF

abundance: -
v_gene: TRBV27
d_gene: TRBD2
j_gene: TRBJ2-2
CDR3nt: TGTGCCAGCAGTTACGCGGGGGGGTCCTCGAATGTTAGGGCCGGGGAGCTGTTTTTT
CDR3aa: CASSYAGGSSNVRAGELFF

abundance: once
v_gene: TRBV19
d_gene: -
j_gene: TRBJ2-2
CDR3nt: TGTGCCAGTAGTATAGGTCCGACCGGGGAGCTGTTTTTT
CDR3aa: CASSIGPTGELFF

abundance: -
v_gene: TRBV7-7
d_gene: TRBD1
j_gene: TRBJ2-5
CDR3nt: TGTGCTAGCAGCCAGACAGGGGTTAGGAGAGAGACCCAGTACTTC
CDR3aa: CASSQTGVRRETQYF

abundance: -
v_gene: TRBV28
d_gene: -
j_gene: TRBJ1-2
CDR3nt: TGTGCCAGCACCAAAGTAGCGCAGGGACTATACTATGGCTACACCTTC
CDR3aa: CASTKVAQGLYYGYTF

abundance: few
v_gene: TRBV3-1/TRBV3-2
d_gene: -
j_gene: TRBJ1-2
CDR3nt: TGTGCCAGCAGCCAAGATGGGACGTGGGGAGGGGAGCATGGCTACACCTTC
CDR3aa: CASSQDGTWGGEHGYTF

abundance: few
v_gene: TRBV2
d_gene: TRBD1
j_gene: TRBJ2-3
CDR3nt: TGTGCCAGCAGGGGGACAGGGGGCCCCGTGGATACGCAGTATTTT
CDR3aa: CASRGTGGPVDTQYF

abundance: -
v_gene: TRBV7-6
d_gene: -
j_gene: TRBJ2-5
CDR3nt: TGTGCCAGCAGCTTAGGGGGCACACGGGGGGAGACCCAGTACTTC
CDR3aa: CASSLGGTRGETQYF

abundance: once
v_gene: TRBV11-2
d_gene: -
j_gene: TRBJ1-1
CDR3nt: TGTGCCAGCAGCTTAGGGACAGACTATTATCGCACTGAAGCTTTCTTT
CDR3aa: CASSLGTDYYRTEAFF

abundance: -
v_gene: TRBV14
d_gene: TRBD1
j_gene: TRBJ1-4
CDR3nt: TGTGCCAGCAGCCAAGTTGGGACAGAAGATAATGAAAAACTGTTTTTT
CDR3aa: CASSQVGTEDNEKLFF

abundance: -
v_gene: TRBV6-5
d_gene: TRBD1
j_gene: TRBJ1-5
CDR3nt: TGTGCCAGCAGAGACAGGGTTATTAGCAATCAGCCCCAGCATTTT
CDR3aa: CASRDRVISNQPQHF

abundance: once
v_gene: TRBV14
d_gene: -
j_gene: TRBJ1-6
CDR3nt: TGTGCCAGCAGCCTCCTGAGACGGGACACTTATAATTCACCCCTCCACTTT
CDR3aa: CASSLLRRDTYNSPLHF

abundance: once
v_gene: TRBV29-1
d_gene: TRBD2
j_gene: TRBJ2-2
CDR3nt: TGCAGCGCCACACGGGGGGGAGGTACCGGGGAGCTGTTTTTT
CDR3aa: CSATRGGGTGELFF

abundance: -
v_gene: TRBV2
d_gene: -
j_gene: TRBJ1-2
CDR3nt: TGTGCCAGCAGTACAATAGAAATGAGGGGCTACACCTTC
CDR3aa: CASSTIEMRGYTF

abundance: many
v_gene: TRBV6-1
d_gene: TRBD1
j_gene: TRBJ2-1
CDR3nt: TGTGCCAGCAGTGAAGGGACAGGGGGCTACAATGAGCAGTTCTTC
CDR3aa: CASSEGTGGYNEQFF

abundance: once
v_gene: TRBV30
d_gene: TRBD1
j_gene: TRBJ1-1
CDR3nt: TGTGCCCGCGGACAGGGGGGGTTGAACACTGAAGCTTTCTTT
CDR3aa: CARGQGGLNTEAFF

abundance: -
v_gene: TRBV9
d_gene: -
j_gene: TRBJ1-1
CDR3nt: TGTGCCAGCAGCCCTGGACAGTTGAACACTGAAGCTTTCTTT
CDR3aa: CASSPGQLNTEAFF